This TCR beta chain stems from a study of T cells in Graves' hyperthyroidism and ophthalmopathy. There are 15 residues in the CDR3. Germline assignment: CDR1 MNHNS and CDR2 SASEGT. V lost 3 bases, J lost 8 bases, and 11 bases stayed unmatched. This clonotype has a count of ten or more. It was RNA transcripts that yielded the amplified TCR beta CDR3 regions. The HTBI primer set was used in a first-round RT-PCR of the TCR CDR3. TCRdb recomputed calls from the multiplex PCR reads with MiXCR, one row per CDR3 protein. Of more than 300,000 distinct CDR3 sequences listed, about 14% are singletons. Input material: blood. This receptor was identified in a woman aged 25 to 39 with Graves' ophthalmopathy. The chain joins TRBV6-1 to TRBJ1-2; 8 nucleotides match TRBD1. CDR3: CASSEPGQGLRGYTF. CDR3 sequence (DNA): TGTGCCAGCAGTGAGCCTGGACAGGGTCTTCGGGGCTACACCTTC.